The 30 T cell receptor beta chains below were found in one sample sequenced in a study of blood T cell repertoires in COVID-19. Here immunoSEQ multiplex PCR was the method, and the copy in TCRdb shows in-frame clones only, minus some. The data show about 300,000 clones, roughly 87% seen once. Sequenced sample: PBMCs or T cells enriched from blood (not recorded which). These receptors came from a woman in her 30s who had recovered from COVID-19.

The rearrangement uses TRBV20-1 and TRBJ1-3, with D possibly TRBD1 on 6 matching bases. The length of the CDR3 is 10 residues. Germline V gene sequence: CDR1 DFQATT, CDR2 SNEGSKA (reference sequence). The CDR3 DNA follows: TGCAGCGACAGGAGAAACACCATATATTTT. Its translation: CSDRRNTIYF.

V gene TRBV27 combines with J gene TRBJ1-1; 12 bases fit TRBD1. The CDR3 is 16 amino acids. J lost 7 bases, V lost 6 bases, and 12 bases had no gene match. Germline CDR1 and CDR2: MNHEY and SMNVEV (reference sequence). The CDR3 reads CASRQSPGQGADEAFF. The CDR3 nucleotides read TGTGCCAGCAGGCAAAGCCCGGGACAGGGGGCTGATGAAGCTTTCTTT.

V usage is TRBV5-1 and J usage is TRBJ1-6; D is ambiguous. Trimming took off 2 bases at V and 10 bases at J, with 13 bases between the two ends. This CDR3 contains 14 residues. The germline gives CDR1 SGHRS, CDR2 YFSETQ. The CDR3 coding sequence is TGCGCCAGCAGCTTCGAGGTTGAAGACTCACCCCTCCACTTT. Protein: CASSFEVEDSPLHF.

The chain recombines TRBV7-2 with TRBJ1-2; 8 positions agree with TRBD1. This CDR3 has 16 amino acids. Germline trimming cut 2 bases from V and 3 bases from J; bases unmatched to any gene: 8. Germline assignment: CDR1 SGHTA and CDR2 FQGNSA. Written as DNA, the CDR3 is TGTGCCAGCAGCTTATATACCCCGGGACAGGACTATGGCTACACCTTC. Protein product: CASSLYTPGQDYGYTF.

The rearrangement links TRBV6-1 to TRBJ2-6, with 10 positions matching TRBD1. This CDR3 spans 18 amino acids. V was clipped by 4 bases and J by 1 base; unmatched bases: 7. Per germline, CDR1 MNHNS and CDR2 SASEGT. CDR3 sequence reads: CASSVPGQGPSGANVLTF. DNA for the CDR3: TGTGCCAGCAGTGTTCCGGGACAGGGGCCTTCTGGGGCCAACGTCCTGACTTTC.

The chain is built from TRBV11-2 and TRBJ1-4; D not certain. Per the germline V gene, CDR1 is SGHAT and CDR2 is FQNNGV. The ends were cut back, 4 bases at V and 4 bases at J, with 13 bases in the middle. This CDR3 is 15 amino acids long. CDR3 protein: CASSSWEAGNEKLFF. The DNA for the CDR3 is TGTGCCAGCAGCTCATGGGAGGCGGGTAATGAAAAACTGTTTTTT.

The rearrangement uses TRBV6-5 and TRBJ1-6; 7 bases are shared with TRBD1. The germline gives CDR1 MNHEY, CDR2 SVGAGI. Trimming took 11 bases from V and 7 from J; bases not matched to a gene: 11. The CDR3 runs to 14 residues. The CDR3 is CALREDRPNSPLHF. For the CDR3, the DNA is TGTGCCCTTAGAGAGGACAGGCCAAATTCACCCCTCCACTTT.

J is TRBJ2-1 and V is TRBV30; tentative D call: TRBD2 (6 bases). Germline CDR1 and CDR2: GTSNPN and SVGIG (reference sequence). The CDR3 is made up of 15 amino acids. The V end was cut by 2 bases, the J end by 8 bases, with 19 bases between. CDR3 sequence (DNA): TGTGCCTGGAGTCCCCTTTTTGGCTCGGGGGATGAGCAGTTCTTC. Its translation: CAWSPLFGSGDEQFF.

The chain has TRBV7-2 and TRBJ2-1, with D possibly matching TRBD2 (6 bases). Germline assignment: CDR1 SGHTA and CDR2 FQGNSA. V was pared by 2 bases and J by 9 bases, with 17 bases between. This CDR3 contains 15 residues. In DNA form, the CDR3 reads TGTGCCAGCAGCTTACGATGGGATTTCGGGAGTGAGCAGTTCTTC. Amino acid sequence: CASSLRWDFGSEQFF.

This chain connects TRBV7-3 to TRBJ1-3; D is unclear. CDR1 is SGHTA and CDR2 is FQGTGA in the germline V gene. V lost 1 base and J lost 0, with 13 bases in between. The CDR3 totals 17 residues. Here the CDR3 reads CASSLNPRGSSGNTIYF. For the CDR3, the DNA is TGTGCCAGCAGCTTAAACCCCCGAGGCAGCTCTGGAAACACCATATATTTT.

This rearrangement joins TRBV5-1 to TRBJ1-6; possibly TRBD1 for D (6 bases). CDR3 length: 14 residues. Between the trimmed V and J ends, which lost 4 bases and 7 bases, there was a span of 12 bases. Germline CDR1 is SGHRS and CDR2 is YFSETQ. CDR3 DNA: TGCGCCAGCAGCCAACAGGGTCCGAATTCACCCCTCCACTTT. Translating gives CASSQQGPNSPLHF.

This clone was observed once. The J gene is TRBJ1-2, the V gene TRBV9, with 8 bases that match TRBD1. V lost 0 bases and J lost 3; bases outside the gene matches: 7. The CDR3 extends over 16 amino acids. Germline V gives CDR1 SGDLS, CDR2 YYNGEE. CDR3 in amino acids: CASSVAATGVDYGYTF. As DNA, the CDR3 is TGTGCCAGCAGCGTAGCCGCGACAGGGGTGGACTATGGCTACACCTTC.

This clone has a handful of counts. This sample also contains other DNA sequences that code for the same CDR3. V is TRBV5-4 and J is TRBJ1-1, with D maybe TRBD1 (6 bases). This CDR3 is built from 14 residues. Looked up from germline, CDR1 is SGHNT and CDR2 is YYREEE (reference sequence). V shed 4 bases and J shed 5 bases, with 15 bases lying between them. The CDR3 loop is CASSPGQGRTEAFF. The CDR3 DNA reads TGTGCCAGCAGCCCCGGGCAGGGGAGAACTGAAGCTTTCTTT.

The chain employs TRBV29-1 and TRBJ2-2; D is uncertain. V was cut by 4 bases and J by 4 bases, with 4 bases left in between. Germline V gene sequence: CDR1 SQVTM, CDR2 ANQGSEA. CDR3 length equals 11 residues. The CDR3 nucleotides read TGCAGCGTTGTTCGCACCGGGGAGCTGTTTTTT. It translates to CSVVRTGELFF.

The rearrangement uses TRBV10-3 and TRBJ1-1, with D possibly being TRBD1 (6 bases). The CDR3 length is 13 residues. The V end lost 9 bases, the J end lost 1 base, and 12 bases lay between the germline ends. Germline CDR1 and CDR2: ENHRY and SYGVKD. DNA for the CDR3: TGTGCCATAGCGGGACAAAGGAACACTGAAGCTTTCTTT. It codes for CAIAGQRNTEAFF.

The genes are TRBV30 and TRBJ1-2; D might be TRBD1 (6 bases). The CDR3 covers 11 residues. Germline CDR1 reads GTSNPN; CDR2 reads SVGIG (reference sequence). V was trimmed by 3 bases and J by 8 bases, leaving 10 bases between them. CDR3 coding DNA: TGTGCCTGGAGCCCAGGGGTCGGCTACACCTTC. Its protein is CAWSPGVGYTF. Full variable domain (missing parts from reference TRBV30 and TRBJ1-2): SQTIHQWPATLVQPVGSPLSLECTVEGTSNPNLYWYRQAAGRGLQLLFYSVGIGQISSEVPQNLSASRPQDRQFILSSKKLLLSDSGFYLCAWSPGVGYTFGSGTRLTVV.

This chain links TRBV7-2 with TRBJ2-1; the match to TRBD2 covers 9 bases. There are 15 residues in the CDR3. J lost 7 bases, V lost 3 bases, and 7 bases had no gene match. Germline loops: CDR1 SGHTA, CDR2 FQGNSA. The CDR3, as DNA: TGTGCCAGCAGCTTGGGCGGGGGGGCTTCAAATGAGCAGTTCTTC. This sequence encodes CASSLGGGASNEQFF.

The J gene is TRBJ1-2, the V gene TRBV12-5; D perhaps matches TRBD1 (5 bases). Between the trimmed V and J ends, which lost 7 bases and 3 bases, there was a span of 12 bases. CDR3 size: 13 residues. Germline V gene sequence: CDR1 LGHNT, CDR2 FRNRAP. CDR3 bases: TGTGCTAGTGCCCCGGGGGGAGACTATGGCTACACCTTC. Its protein is CASAPGGDYGYTF.

This chain uses TRBV30 with TRBJ1-5; tentatively, D is TRBD1 (5 bases). CDR3 length equals 15 residues. Trimming cost V 2 bases and J 4 bases, with 15 bases left between them. Looked up from germline, CDR1 is GTSNPN and CDR2 is SVGIG (reference sequence). The CDR3 bases are TGTGCCTGGAGTTGGGCGGGGGGTCTGAATCAGCCCCAGCATTTT. The encoded protein is CAWSWAGGLNQPQHF.

This chain joins TRBV3-1 (or the pseudogene TRBV3-2) and TRBJ2-3; 8 positions agree with TRBD2. Germline V gives CDR1 LGHDT, CDR2 YNNKEL (reference sequence). The trim removed 6 bases at V and 1 base at J, leaving 9 bases unmatched. The CDR3 covers 16 residues. CDR3 amino acids: CASRKGSGDGTDTQYF. The CDR3 DNA sequence: TGTGCCAGCAGAAAGGGTAGCGGGGATGGCACAGATACGCAGTATTTT.

The table lists this clone with a count of one. The chain has TRBV3-1 (or the pseudogene TRBV3-2) and TRBJ1-5, with TRBD1 as a possible D gene (5 bases). The length of the CDR3 is 15 residues. Germline V gene lookup returns CDR1 LGHDT and CDR2 YNNKEL (reference sequence). Trimming removed 1 base at V and 5 bases at J, with 12 bases between. Written as DNA, the CDR3 is TGTGCCAGCAGCCAAGGGCCAGGGAAGGATCAGCCCCAGCATTTT. Amino acids: CASSQGPGKDQPQHF.

The chain couples TRBV7-3 to TRBJ2-2; weak D call: TRBD1 (6 bases). CDR1 is SGHTA and CDR2 is FQGTGA in the germline V gene. Trimming cost V 8 bases and J 2 bases, with 12 bases left between them. This CDR3 has 14 residues. Here the CDR3 DNA reads TGTGCCAGCGGGTTACAGGGTAACACCGGGGAGCTGTTTTTT. This translates into CASGLQGNTGELFF. The whole variable domain, remainder taken from reference TRBV7-3 and TRBJ2-2, is GAGVSQTPSNKVTEKGKYVELRCDPISGHTALYWYRQSLGQGPEFLIYFQGTGAADDSGLPNDRFFAVRPEGSVSTLKIQRTERGDSAVYLCASGLQGNTGELFFGEGSRLTVL.

This CDR3 reads CASSLAVAGELFF. CDR3 in DNA: TGTGCCAGCAGCTTAGCGGTAGCCGGGGAGCTGTTTTTT. This chain connects TRBV7-8 to TRBJ2-2; no firm D call. Germline CDR1 and CDR2: SGHVS and FQNEAQ. Trimming removed 0 bases at V and 6 bases at J, with 5 bases between. The CDR3 spans 13 residues.

The chain recombines TRBV2 with TRBJ1-5, with D unclear. The germline V and J ends were trimmed by 1 base and 6 bases, with 10 bases remaining between them. The CDR3 covers 14 residues. CDR1 and CDR2 (germline): SNHLY, FYNNEI. The chain's CDR3 is CASSEGKGGQPQHF. The CDR3 region has the DNA TGTGCCAGCAGTGAAGGAAAGGGAGGTCAGCCCCAGCATTTT.

In its sample, this clone was seen a few times. V and J are TRBV29-1 and TRBJ2-2, with D possibly TRBD2 on 5 matching bases. Germline loops: CDR1 SQVTM, CDR2 ANQGSEA. V was trimmed by 4 bases and J by 6 bases, leaving 6 bases between them. The CDR3 loop spans 11 amino acids. CDR3 coding DNA: TGCAGCGTTGGAGGGTCCGGGGAGCTGTTTTTT. As protein: CSVGGSGELFF.

This clone has a single count. This sequence joins TRBV7-2 and TRBJ2-3, with 7 bases aligning to TRBD2. Germline CDR1 is SGHTA and CDR2 is FQGNSA. V lost 5 bases to trimming and J lost 1 base; unmatched junction nucleotides: 0. CDR3 length: 13 amino acids. CDR3 region: CASSGGGTDTQYF. CDR3 in DNA: TGTGCCAGCAGCGGGGGGGGCACAGATACGCAGTATTTT.

The V call is TRBV11-1, the J call TRBJ2-1; maybe TRBD2 (5 bases). The CDR3 sequence is 13 residues long. Trimming shortened V by 3 bases and J by 7 bases, and 10 bases separated the two germline ends. Looked up from germline, CDR1 is SGHAT and CDR2 is FQDESV (reference sequence). CDR3 sequence: CASSFSRRNEQFF. The CDR3 DNA reads TGTGCCAGCAGCTTTTCTCGGAGGAATGAGCAGTTCTTC. Full variable domain (outside the CDR3, taken from reference TRBV11-1 and TRBJ2-1): EAEVAQSPRYKITEKSQAVAFWCDPISGHATLYWYRQILGQGPELLVQFQDESVVDDSQLPKDRFSAERLKGVDSTLKIQPAELGDSAMYLCASSFSRRNEQFFGPGTRLTVL.

The chain couples TRBV19 to TRBJ2-7; 10 bases are a match to TRBD1. Unmatched junction bases numbered 3, after V lost 6 bases and J lost 1 base. Looked up from germline, CDR1 is LNHDA and CDR2 is SQIVND (reference sequence). This CDR3 is 14 amino acids long. In DNA form, the CDR3 reads TGTGCCAGTAGCGACAGGGGGCCTTCCTACGAGCAGTACTTC. Encoded protein: CASSDRGPSYEQYF.

V gene TRBV20-1 combines with J gene TRBJ1-1, with D hard to call. Between the trimmed V and J ends, which lost 3 bases and 3 bases, there was a span of 5 bases. The CDR3 extends over 11 amino acids. CDR1 and CDR2 from the germline V gene are DFQATT and SNEGSKA (reference sequence). The CDR3 loop reads CSASGDTEAFF. CDR3 coding DNA: TGCAGTGCTAGCGGGGACACTGAAGCTTTCTTT.

V usage is TRBV7-3 and J usage is TRBJ2-3; 11 positions match TRBD2. With V trimmed by 5 bases and J by 8 bases, 15 bases remained unmatched. This CDR3 region has 17 residues. Germline assignment: CDR1 SGHTA and CDR2 FQGTGA. The CDR3 sequence: CASSLLAGGARAGTQYF. CDR3 nucleotide sequence: TGTGCCAGCAGCCTCTTAGCGGGGGGGGCCCGCGCGGGTACGCAGTATTTT.